The 12 T cell receptor beta chains given below trace back to one sample, sequenced in a study of OX40 agonist ivuxolimab in advanced cancers. Sequencing used immunoSEQ multiplex PCR; TCRdb keeps in-frame clones, though not all of them. The table shows some 86,000 clones, with roughly 94% occurring only once. Specimen: CD4+ or CD8+ T cells sorted from blood, collected in a trial of the OX40 agonist ivuxolimab. The receptors come from an adult with an advanced solid tumor such as melanoma, head and neck, liver or kidney cancer.

The chain has TRBV7-3 and TRBJ2-1, with D possibly TRBD2 on 6 matching bases. V lost 0 bases and J 6 bases, leaving 15 bases between the germline ends. The V gene's germline CDR1 is SGHTA and CDR2 FQGTGA. The CDR3 covers 16 residues. CDR3 loop: CASSLTRDSPRNEQFF. The CDR3 DNA follows: TGTGCCAGCAGCTTAACGAGGGACTCGCCCCGCAATGAGCAGTTCTTC.

This sequence joins TRBV7-9 and TRBJ2-3; 9 bases map to TRBD1. Unmatched junction bases numbered 9, after V lost 8 bases and J lost 3 bases. Germline lookup yields CDR1 SEHNR and CDR2 FQNEAQ (reference sequence). CDR3 size: 15 residues. CDR3 bases: TGTGCCAGCCCTTTTCCGGGACAGGGTACAGATACGCAGTATTTT. Translation gives CASPFPGQGTDTQYF.

The chain combines TRBV5-6 with TRBJ2-2; perhaps TRBD2 as D (5 bases). Germline V gene sequence: CDR1 SGHDT, CDR2 YYEEEE. The CDR3 totals 14 residues. V lost 1 base, J lost 7 bases, and 11 bases lay in between. The CDR3 coding sequence is TGTGCCAGCAGCTTGCCTACGGGAAACGGGGAGCTGTTTTTT. Its translation: CASSLPTGNGELFF.

V usage is TRBV27 and J usage is TRBJ2-7; D may be TRBD1 or TRBD2 (6 bases each). This CDR3 contains 16 residues. Trimming stripped 5 bases from V and 0 bases from J, with 17 bases between. Germline loops: CDR1 MNHEY, CDR2 SMNVEV (reference sequence). CDR3 nucleotides: TGTGCCAGCAGTCCGCTACAGGGACTGACCTCCTACGAGCAGTACTTC. Amino acid sequence: CASSPLQGLTSYEQYF.

The rearrangement joins TRBV15 to TRBJ2-7; 8 bases are shared with TRBD1. J lost 5 bases, V lost 5 bases, and 2 bases had no gene match. CDR1 is LNHNV, CDR2 YYDKDF, per germline (reference sequence). The CDR3 runs 12 residues. CDR3 sequence reads: CATSETGDEQYF. CDR3 DNA: TGTGCCACCAGCGAGACAGGGGACGAGCAGTACTTC.

The J gene is TRBJ2-2, the V gene TRBV2; 13 bases align to TRBD2. The germline V gene encodes CDR1 SNHLY and CDR2 FYNNEI. The trim removed 1 base at V and 2 bases at J, leaving 1 base unmatched. There are 17 residues in the CDR3. The CDR3 is CASSEGTSGGNTGELFF. CDR3 DNA sequence: TGTGCCAGCAGTGAAGGGACTAGCGGGGGCAACACCGGGGAGCTGTTTTTT.

The rearrangement uses TRBV5-4 and TRBJ1-1; unclear D gene. The CDR3 is made up of 12 amino acids. Trimming took 1 base from V and 5 from J, leaving 6 bases between them. In germline, CDR1 is SGHNT, CDR2 YYREEE (reference sequence). The CDR3 DNA is TGTGCCAGCAGCTTGCGGGATACTGAAGCTTTCTTT. Protein sequence: CASSLRDTEAFF.

CDR3 sequence: CASSYGGQGGYTF. Written as DNA, the CDR3 is TGTGCCAGCAGTTACGGGGGACAAGGGGGCTACACCTTC. The rearrangement joins TRBV6-5 to TRBJ1-2; D might be TRBD1 (6 bases). Trimming stripped 2 bases from V and 8 bases from J, with 12 bases between. Germline V CDR1 and CDR2: MNHEY, SVGAGI. The length of the CDR3 is 13 residues.

The chain recombines TRBV6-1 with TRBJ2-7, with 7 positions matching TRBD1. The CDR3 runs to 15 residues. V shed 4 bases and J 5 bases; nucleotides not matched to a gene: 11. Germline V gene sequence: CDR1 MNHNS, CDR2 SASEGT. Written as DNA, the CDR3 is TGTGCCAGCAGTGGCCGACAGGGAGAGGGTGACGAGCAGTACTTC. Translation: CASSGRQGEGDEQYF.

The chain employs TRBV6-1 and TRBJ1-5; the D gene is possibly TRBD1 (5 bases). V lost 3 bases and J 11 bases, leaving 14 bases between the germline ends. The CDR3 extends over 13 amino acids. Germline V lookup: CDR1 MNHNS, CDR2 SASEGT. The CDR3 protein is CASSDPGDSAQHF. The CDR3 DNA is TGTGCCAGCAGTGACCCGGGGGACTCCGCCCAGCATTTT.

This clone occurred once. This rearrangement joins TRBV7-2 to TRBJ1-5, with a possible D match to TRBD1 (6 bases). The CDR3 extends over 14 amino acids. Trimming cost V 0 bases and J 7 bases, with 10 bases left between them. From germline, CDR1 is SGHTA and CDR2 FQGNSA. The CDR3 bases are TGTGCCAGCAGCTTAGCAGGGGGAGGGCAGCCCCAGCATTTT. Amino acids: CASSLAGGGQPQHF.

V gene TRBV10-3 combines with J gene TRBJ1-1, with D perhaps matching TRBD1 (6 bases). CDR3 size: 15 residues. The V end lost 3 bases, the J end lost 3 bases, and 14 bases lay between the germline ends. The germline CDR1 and CDR2 sequences are ENHRY and SYGVKD. The CDR3 reads CAISEISGQHTEAFF. For the CDR3, the DNA is TGTGCCATCAGTGAAATAAGCGGACAGCACACTGAAGCTTTCTTT.